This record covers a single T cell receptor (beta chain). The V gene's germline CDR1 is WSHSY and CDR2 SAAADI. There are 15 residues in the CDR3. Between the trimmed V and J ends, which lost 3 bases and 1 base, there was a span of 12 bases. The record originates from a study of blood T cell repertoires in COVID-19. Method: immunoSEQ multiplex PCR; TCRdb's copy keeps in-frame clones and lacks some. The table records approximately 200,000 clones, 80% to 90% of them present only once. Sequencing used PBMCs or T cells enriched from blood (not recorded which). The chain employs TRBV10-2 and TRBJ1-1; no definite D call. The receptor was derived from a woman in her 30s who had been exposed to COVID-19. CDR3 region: CASSDNVRGNTEAFF. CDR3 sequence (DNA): TGCGCCAGCAGTGATAATGTGCGGGGGAACACTGAAGCTTTCTTT.